This TCR beta chain was identified in a study of cytomegalovirus exposure and HLA in healthy donors. The study, taken as a whole, reports: The study designated 150 to 200 TCR beta chains cytomegalovirus-associated. CMV antigen specificity was confirmed in vitro for a few CMV-associated chains.

TCRdb's copy holds only in-frame clones and misses some; the assay was immunoSEQ multiplex PCR. The sample lists 200,000 to 250,000 clones; approximately 87% were seen once. On this clone itself: No antigen is known for it.

The germline V and J ends were trimmed by 0 bases and 2 bases, with 11 bases remaining between them. The germline V gene encodes CDR1 SGHAT and CDR2 FQNNGV. CDR3 length: 17 amino acids. The chain uses TRBV11-2 and TRBJ2-6; TRBD2 might be the D (6 bases). The sequencing sample was made of PBMCs. The clonotype comes from a man in his late teens or twenties in good health and CMV-seronegative. The CDR3 spells CASSLDWPGAGANVLTF. In DNA form, the CDR3 reads TGTGCCAGCAGCTTAGACTGGCCGGGGGCTGGGGCCAACGTCCTGACTTTC.